This TCR beta chain was found in a study of radiation and T cells in renal cell carcinoma. Worth noting for this clone: Antigen unknown.

Data came from immunoSEQ multiplex PCR; TCRdb stores just in-frame clones and leaves some out. The table has 60,000 to 65,000 clones, 70% to 80% seen once. General study results and limits: In blood, top tumor clones expanded by 2 weeks, shrinking by 4.

This CDR3 region has 14 residues. Germline loops: CDR1 GTSNPN, CDR2 SVGIG (reference sequence). V lost 1 base to trimming and J lost 4 bases, with 13 bases between them. As for time point: blood 2 weeks post-SBRT. The treatment: 15 Gy SBRT to primary tumor, nephrectomy 4 weeks later. Serial blood draws occurred at baseline and 2 and 4 weeks post-SBRT. This renal cell carcinoma was of the clear cell type. This clonotype originated in a man between 60 and 70 years old with renal cell carcinoma. The sample consisted of blood, taken from a patient whose treatment included radiotherapy and nephrectomy. This rearrangement joins TRBV30 to TRBJ2-5; no clear D gene. CDR3 protein: CAWSGVPTRETQYF. CDR3 in DNA: TGTGCCTGGAGTGGGGTCCCTACACGAGAGACCCAGTACTTC. The variable domain in full, with the rest retrieved from reference TRBV30 and TRBJ2-5, is SQTIHQWPATLVQPVGSPLSLECTVEGTSNPNLYWYRQAAGRGLQLLFYSVGIGQISSEVPQNLSASRPQDRQFILSSKKLLLSDSGFYLCAWSGVPTRETQYFGPGTRLLVL.